This passage covers 26 T cell receptor beta chains from one sample sequenced in a study of monozygotic twins with inflammatory bowel disease. TCRdb re-called the 5' RACE reads, yielding one record per CDR3 amino acid sequence without DNA. Recorded for this sample: fewer than 350,000 distinct CDR3 sequences. Sequencing was carried out using blood. The receptors were gathered from a human donor with ulcerative colitis or Crohn's disease, or a healthy co-twin of an affected twin (not recorded which).

The chain uses TRBV10-1 and TRBJ1-1. Per germline, CDR1 WNHNN and CDR2 SYGVQD (reference sequence). The CDR3 extends over 13 amino acids. CDR3 loop: CASSESGDPEAFF.

J is TRBJ2-7 and V is TRBV27; without DNA, the TCRdb call of TRBD1 cannot be checked. The germline CDR1 and CDR2 sequences are MNHEY and SMNVEV (reference sequence). This CDR3 comprises 13 residues. This CDR3 is CASSFQDSYEQYF.

The chain is built from TRBV7-9 and TRBJ2-1; the TCRdb call, TRBD1, lacks DNA for checking. Germline lookup yields CDR1 SEHNR and CDR2 FQNEAQ (reference sequence). CDR3 length: 16 residues. The CDR3 loop is CASSLGGGDSYNEQFF.

CDR3 region: CASSESGTGGHTQYF. The chain uses TRBV2 and TRBJ2-3; the TCRdb D gene call, TRBD1, has no DNA to confirm it. The length of the CDR3 is 15 residues. From germline, CDR1 is SNHLY and CDR2 FYNNEI.

The CDR3 region is CASSFGPSSSYEQYF. This chain uses TRBV27 with TRBJ2-7; TCRdb returns TRBD2, unconfirmable since there is no DNA. This CDR3 comprises 15 residues. Germline V gene sequence: CDR1 MNHEY, CDR2 SMNVEV (reference sequence).

This chain links TRBV7-2 with TRBJ2-1; the D call of TRBD1 rests on TCRdb alone, since no DNA is present to check it. CDR1 and CDR2 from the germline V gene are SGHTA and FQGNSA. This CDR3 is built from 13 residues. This chain's CDR3 is CASSLGGKGKQFF.

The chain couples TRBV5-6 to TRBJ2-7; TCRdb calls TRBD2, which cannot be checked without DNA. The CDR3 runs to 16 residues. Germline CDR1 and CDR2: SGHDT and YYEEEE. This CDR3 reads CASSLRTRPLSYEQYF.

V is TRBV7-9 and J is TRBJ1-5. CDR1 is SEHNR, CDR2 FQNEAQ, per germline (reference sequence). This CDR3 is built from 13 residues. The chain's CDR3 is CASSLDTSPAQHF.

The chain has TRBV4-1 and TRBJ2-1; TCRdb outputs TRBD1, but without DNA this stays unchecked. The length of the CDR3 is 17 residues. Germline lookup yields CDR1 MGHRA and CDR2 YSYEKL. The CDR3 loop is CASSQHYGTGGLNEQFF.

The chain recombines TRBV5-1 with TRBJ1-2. From germline, CDR1 is SGHRS and CDR2 YFSETQ. This CDR3 has 12 residues. The CDR3 sequence: CASSLEADGYTF.

The chain joins TRBV3-1 to TRBJ2-1; TCRdb calls TRBD1, which cannot be checked without DNA. The length of the CDR3 is 13 residues. Germline V gene data show CDR1 as LGHDT and CDR2 as YNNKEL (reference sequence). CDR3 protein: CASSQRGAGEQFF.

V usage is TRBV7-2 and J usage is TRBJ2-3; TCRdb's D call, TRBD1, is unchecked because there is no DNA. The germline V gene encodes CDR1 SGHTA and CDR2 FQGNSA. This CDR3 spans 16 amino acids. CDR3 loop: CASSLVAGGSTDTQYF. Full variable domain (outside the CDR3, taken from reference TRBV7-2 and TRBJ2-3): GAGVSQSPSNKVTEKGKDVELRCDPISGHTALYWYRQSLGQGLEFLIYFQGNSAPDKSGLPSDRFSAERTGGSVSTLTIQRTQQEDSAVYLCASSLVAGGSTDTQYFGPGTRLTVL.

This chain links TRBV29-1 with TRBJ2-1; as DNA is missing, the TRBD1 call by TCRdb cannot be tested. This CDR3 spans 14 amino acids. The germline CDR1 and CDR2 sequences are SQVTM and ANQGSEA. CDR3 sequence reads: CSVATGTEYNEQFF.

V is TRBV28 and J is TRBJ1-1; TCRdb's assignment of TRBD1 cannot be checked, as there is no DNA. The CDR3 covers 14 residues. Germline CDR1 and CDR2: MDHEN and SYDVKM. The CDR3 sequence is CASREDRGNTEAFF. Drawing the rest from reference TRBV28 and TRBJ1-1, the complete variable domain is DVKVTQSSRYLVKRTGEKVFLECVQDMDHENMFWYRQDPGLGLRLIYFSYDVKMKEKGDIPEGYSVSREKKERFSLILESASTNQTSMYLCASREDRGNTEAFFGQGTRLTVV.

The chain joins TRBV29-1 to TRBJ1-2. Germline assignment: CDR1 SQVTM and CDR2 ANQGSEA. The length of the CDR3 is 12 residues. The CDR3 sequence: CSVEDISYGYTF.

The chain links TRBV19 to TRBJ1-2. The CDR3 covers 11 residues. In germline, CDR1 is LNHDA, CDR2 SQIVND (reference sequence). CDR3 sequence reads: CASRAADGYTF.

The gene calls are TRBV9 and TRBJ1-5; the TRBD1 assignment by TCRdb is unverifiable without DNA. Per germline, CDR1 SGDLS and CDR2 YYNGEE. The CDR3 totals 14 residues. CDR3: CASSAGDSNQPQHF.

This chain joins TRBV4-2 and TRBJ2-5; checking the TCRdb D call of TRBD2 is not possible without DNA. CDR1 and CDR2 (germline): LGHNA, YNFKEQ. The length of the CDR3 is 17 residues. The CDR3 loop reads CASSQVGSGGSQETQYF.

The chain is built from TRBV2 and TRBJ2-1; TCRdb gives TRBD2 as the D gene, but with no DNA this cannot be confirmed. This CDR3 is 16 amino acids long. CDR1 is SNHLY and CDR2 is FYNNEI in the germline V gene. The CDR3 region is CASSFDPSGSYNEQFF. The entire variable domain, with the rest obtained from reference TRBV2 and TRBJ2-1, is as follows: EPEVTQTPSHQVTQMGQEVILRCVPISNHLYFYWYRQILGQKVEFLVSFYNNEISEKSEIFDDQFSVERPDGSNFTLKIRSTKLEDSAMYFCASSFDPSGSYNEQFFGPGTRLTVL.

The chain couples TRBV6-1 to TRBJ1-6; the D call from TCRdb, TRBD1, cannot be confirmed without DNA. The V gene's germline CDR1 is MNHNS and CDR2 SASEGT. The length of the CDR3 is 14 residues. CDR3 region: CASSETGENSPLHF.

The rearrangement uses TRBV6-6 and TRBJ1-2; TCRdb names TRBD1, which stays unverified in the absence of DNA. Per the germline V gene, CDR1 is MNHNY and CDR2 is SVGAGI (reference sequence). The CDR3 has 12 amino acids. This chain's CDR3 is CASRRQGDGYTF.

V gene TRBV28 combines with J gene TRBJ2-7; with no DNA, the TCRdb D assignment of TRBD1 cannot be verified. Germline lookup yields CDR1 MDHEN and CDR2 SYDVKM. The CDR3 is 12 residues long. The CDR3 spells CASRTQGLEQYF.

The rearrangement joins TRBV20-1 to TRBJ1-2. Germline V gene data show CDR1 as DFQATT and CDR2 as SNEGSKA (reference sequence). CDR3 length: 11 residues. CDR3: CSARPTQGATF.

The J gene is TRBJ2-7, the V gene TRBV7-9; the TRBD1 assignment by TCRdb is unverifiable without DNA. Germline V gene sequence: CDR1 SEHNR, CDR2 FQNEAQ (reference sequence). There are 15 residues in the CDR3. CDR3 region: CASSSRQGESYEQYF.

This chain joins TRBV20-1 and TRBJ2-1; absent DNA, TCRdb's TRBD1 call cannot be checked. CDR1 DFQATT and CDR2 SNEGSKA come from the germline V gene (reference sequence). The CDR3 contains 22 residues. CDR3 loop: CSARVPGQNSGPLLSYYNEQFF.

The J gene is TRBJ1-5, the V gene TRBV7-9. Germline values: CDR1 SEHNR, CDR2 FQNEAQ (reference sequence). CDR3 length: 12 residues. Here the CDR3 reads CASSLLNQPQHF.